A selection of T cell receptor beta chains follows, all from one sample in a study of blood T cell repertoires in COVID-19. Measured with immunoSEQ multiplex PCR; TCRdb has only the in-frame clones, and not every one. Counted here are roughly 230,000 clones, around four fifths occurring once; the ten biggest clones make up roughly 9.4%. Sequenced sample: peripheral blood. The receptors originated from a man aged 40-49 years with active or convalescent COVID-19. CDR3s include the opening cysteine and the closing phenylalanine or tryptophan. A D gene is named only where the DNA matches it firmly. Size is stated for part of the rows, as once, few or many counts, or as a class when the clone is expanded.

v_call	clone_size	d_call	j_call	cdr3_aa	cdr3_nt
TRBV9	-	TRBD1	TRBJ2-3	CASSVVDRGHTDTQYF	TGTGCCAGCAGCGTAGTGGACAGGGGGCATACAGATACGCAGTATTTT
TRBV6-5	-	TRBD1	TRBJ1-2	CASRPGDRAGYTF	TGTGCCAGCAGACCCGGGGACAGGGCCGGCTACACCTTC
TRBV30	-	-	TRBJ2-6	CAWSNTGANVLTF	TGTGCCTGGAGTAACACGGGGGCCAACGTCCTGACTTTC
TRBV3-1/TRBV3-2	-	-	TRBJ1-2	CASSQDVAPTSGYTF	TGTGCCAGCAGCCAAGATGTAGCCCCTACCAGTGGCTACACCTTC
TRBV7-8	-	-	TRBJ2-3	CASSPSSGSTDTQYF	TGTGCCAGCAGCCCGAGTTCCGGGAGCACAGATACGCAGTATTTT
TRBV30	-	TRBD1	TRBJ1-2	CAWSGTGVDGYTF	TGTGCCTGGAGTGGTACAGGGGTCGATGGCTACACCTTC
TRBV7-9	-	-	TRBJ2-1	CASSMDNRNRYNEQFF	TGTGCCAGCAGCATGGACAACAGGAACCGGTACAATGAGCAGTTCTTC
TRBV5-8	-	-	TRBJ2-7	CASSLGPGGGEQYF	TGTGCCAGCAGCTTGGGGCCAGGGGGAGGCGAGCAGTACTTC
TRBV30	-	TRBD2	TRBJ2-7	CAWSSGRYEQYF	TGTGCCTGGTCTAGCGGGAGGTACGAGCAGTACTTC
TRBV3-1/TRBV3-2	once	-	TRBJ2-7	CASRYNSGGEQYF	TGTGCCAGCAGGTATAACTCCGGCGGGGAGCAGTACTTC
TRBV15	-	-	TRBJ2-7	CATRRGGTGYEQYF	TGTGCCACCCGACGTGGGGGGACCGGCTACGAGCAGTACTTC
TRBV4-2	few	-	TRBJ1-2	CASSQGGWGQGYGYTF	TGTGCCAGCAGCCAAGGGGGCTGGGGCCAGGGCTATGGCTACACCTTC
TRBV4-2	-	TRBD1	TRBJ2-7	CASSRGTGGTYEQYF	TGTGCCAGCAGCCGCGGGACAGGGGGCACCTACGAGCAGTACTTC
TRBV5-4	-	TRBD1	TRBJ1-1	CASSANRGLGYTEAFF	TGTGCCAGCAGCGCTAACAGGGGGTTGGGATACACTGAAGCTTTCTTT
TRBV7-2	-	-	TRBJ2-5	CASSLITGSETQYF	TGTGCCAGCAGCTTAATAACAGGGTCAGAGACCCAGTACTTC
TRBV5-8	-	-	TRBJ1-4	CASSLGQGATNEKLFF	TGTGCCAGCAGCTTGGGCCAGGGCGCAACTAATGAAAAACTGTTTTTT
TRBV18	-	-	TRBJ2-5	CASSPAQGYQETQYF	TGTGCCAGCTCACCAGCGCAGGGGTACCAAGAGACCCAGTACTTC
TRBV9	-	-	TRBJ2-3	CASSVDEGDYTDTQYF	TGTGCCAGCAGCGTAGATGAAGGGGATTACACAGATACGCAGTATTTT
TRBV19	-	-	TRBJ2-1	CASSMGRRYEQFF	TGTGCCAGTAGTATGGGCAGGAGGTATGAGCAGTTCTTC
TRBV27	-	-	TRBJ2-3	CASSLGRSRYGIQDTQYF	TGTGCCAGCAGTTTAGGGAGGTCCAGATATGGGATCCAGGATACGCAGTATTTT
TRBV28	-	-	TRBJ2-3	CASSLGGSTDTQYF	TGTGCCAGCAGTTTAGGCGGGAGCACAGATACGCAGTATTTT
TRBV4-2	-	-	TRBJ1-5	CASSQDPSAGANQPQHF	TGTGCCAGCAGCCAAGACCCGAGCGCAGGGGCTAATCAGCCCCAGCATTTT
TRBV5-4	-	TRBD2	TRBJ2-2	CASSLEWSSGITGELFF	TGTGCCAGCAGCTTGGAATGGTCTAGCGGGATAACCGGGGAGCTGTTTTTT
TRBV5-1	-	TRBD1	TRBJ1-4	CASSYGQANEKLFF	TGCGCCAGCAGCTACGGACAGGCTAATGAAAAACTGTTTTTT
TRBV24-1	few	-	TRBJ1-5	CATSDTQGRGGNQPQHF	TGTGCCACCAGTGATACACAGGGACGGGGAGGCAATCAGCCCCAGCATTTT
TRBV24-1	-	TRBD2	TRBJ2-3	CATSDFGRGTDTQYF	TGTGCCACCAGTGATTTTGGGAGGGGCACAGATACGCAGTATTTT
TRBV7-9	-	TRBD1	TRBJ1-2	CASIRTGAGYGYTF	TGTGCCAGCATCCGGACAGGGGCTGGCTATGGCTACACCTTC
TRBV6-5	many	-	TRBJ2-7	CASSSLGETYEQYF	TGTGCCAGCAGTTCCCTTGGGGAGACCTACGAGCAGTACTTC
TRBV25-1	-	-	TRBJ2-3	CASSEASLTDTQYF	TGTGCCAGCAGTGAGGCTAGCCTCACAGATACGCAGTATTTT
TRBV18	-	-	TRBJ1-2	CASSPPGGYGYTF	TGTGCCAGCTCACCACCGGGGGGCTATGGCTACACCTTC
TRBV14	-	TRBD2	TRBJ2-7	CASGRGGGSSYEQYF	TGTGCCAGCGGACGGGGGGGCGGCAGCTCCTACGAGCAGTACTTC